A single sample is the source of the 17 T cell receptor beta chains below, sequenced in a study of identical twins. TCRdb independently ran MiXCR on the 5' RACE reads; one entry per CDR3 protein. The table records hundreds of thousands of distinct CDR3 sequences, 7% to 8.5% of them present only once. The same sample was also used in a study of yellow fever vaccine responses in identical twins.

Sequenced sample: CD8+ T cells sorted from blood. These receptors were taken from a woman under 30 in good health.

This clonotype came up a few times. V usage is TRBV6-5 and J usage is TRBJ2-2, with D perhaps given as TRBD1 or TRBD2 (5 bases each). Germline V CDR1 and CDR2: MNHEY, SVGAGI. Trimming took off 6 bases at V and 4 bases at J, with 15 bases between the two ends. The CDR3 loop spans 15 amino acids. The CDR3 DNA follows: TGTGCCAGCAGCTACGGGACGGGACGCACCGGGGAGCTGTTTTTT. Amino acids: CASSYGTGRTGELFF.

This clonotype has ten or more counts. This chain links TRBV7-6 with TRBJ1-1; TRBD1 matches 9 bases. The CDR3 runs to 16 residues. CDR1 SGHVS and CDR2 FNYEAQ come from the germline V gene. Trimming took 5 bases from V and 6 from J; bases not matched to a gene: 13. CDR3 sequence reads: CASSPTQQGAGSEAFF. The DNA of the CDR3 is TGTGCCAGCAGCCCAACCCAACAGGGGGCTGGGTCTGAAGCTTTCTTT.

This clonotype was counted only a few times. The V and J genes are TRBV6-2 or TRBV6-3 and TRBJ1-2; D possibly corresponds to TRBD1 (5 bases). Germline V lookup: CDR1 MNHEY, CDR2 SVGEGT. Trimming stripped 0 bases from V and 4 bases from J, with 9 bases between. This CDR3 spans 14 amino acids. In DNA form, the CDR3 reads TGTGCCAGCAGTTACTCCGGGACGGTCTATGGCTACACCTTC. It specifies CASSYSGTVYGYTF.

This clonotype was found a few times. V is TRBV7-9 and J is TRBJ2-3; 9 bases agree with TRBD1. V gave up 5 bases and J gave up 2 bases; unmatched junction bases: 8. CDR1 is SEHNR and CDR2 is FQNEAQ in the germline V gene (reference sequence). The CDR3 has 16 residues. CDR3 loop: CASSSRTGDNTDTQYF. In DNA, the CDR3 is TGTGCCAGCAGCAGCCGGACAGGGGATAACACAGATACGCAGTATTTT.

This clonotype was seen many times. The V and J genes are TRBV5-6 and TRBJ1-1, with D unclear. The CDR3 is made up of 11 amino acids. The V and J ends lost 0 bases and 3 bases respectively, with 0 bases between them. Germline CDR1 is SGHDT and CDR2 is YYEEEE. The CDR3 is CASSLDTEAFF. CDR3 coding DNA: TGTGCCAGCAGCTTGGACACTGAAGCTTTCTTT.

The chain recombines TRBV19 with TRBJ1-1; D unclear. This CDR3 contains 13 residues. The germline gives CDR1 LNHDA, CDR2 SQIVND (reference sequence). Trimming took 3 bases from V and 6 from J, leaving 11 bases between them. The DNA of the CDR3 is TGTGCCAGTAGTATGCGGGGTAGGGCTGAAGCTTTCTTT. It encodes CASSMRGRAEAFF.

This chain uses TRBV4-1 with TRBJ2-7, with 7 bases aligning to TRBD1. The ends lost 1 base at V and 0 bases at J; junction bases unmatched: 6. Looked up from germline, CDR1 is MGHRA and CDR2 is YSYEKL. The CDR3 sequence is 16 residues long. The CDR3: CASSQVVTGSSYEQYF. The CDR3 DNA reads TGCGCCAGCAGCCAAGTGGTGACAGGGAGCTCCTACGAGCAGTACTTC.

This clonotype was counted a few times. The rearrangement links TRBV2 to TRBJ2-7; D gene unclear. Trimming took 4 bases from V and 5 from J, leaving 12 bases between them. This CDR3 contains 13 residues. Germline lookup yields CDR1 SNHLY and CDR2 FYNNEI. The CDR3 loop is CASSAEGYHEQYV. CDR3 coding DNA: TGTGCCAGCAGTGCTGAAGGGTACCACGAGCAGTACGTC.

This clonotype was seen more than once but under ten times. The chain carries TRBV12-3 or TRBV12-4 and TRBJ1-5; possible D gene TRBD1, 5 bases. V lost 3 bases and J 0 bases, leaving 9 bases between the germline ends. The CDR3 runs to 15 residues. CDR3 region: CASSFGAFSNQPQHF. In nucleotides, the CDR3 is TGTGCCAGCAGTTTTGGGGCATTTAGCAATCAGCCCCAGCATTTT.

This chain links TRBV20-1 with TRBJ2-3; TRBD1 agrees at 7 bases. Per germline, CDR1 DFQATT and CDR2 SNEGSKA (reference sequence). V dropped 0 bases and J dropped 6; count of bases not matched to a gene: 12. The CDR3 consists of 16 residues. DNA for the CDR3: TGCAGTGCTAGAGACCACCGTGGACAGGCTTATGATACGCAGTATTTT. Amino acids: CSARDHRGQAYDTQYF.

The chain links TRBV29-1 to TRBJ2-5; 7 bases match TRBD2. The CDR3 has 19 amino acids. Germline V lookup: CDR1 SQVTM, CDR2 ANQGSEA. CDR3 sequence: CTYHSPRTSANWGGETQYF. CDR3 in DNA: TGCACCTATCACAGCCCCCGTACTAGCGCTAATTGGGGGGGAGAGACCCAGTACTTC.

This clonotype has ten or more counts. The chain is built from TRBV11-1 and TRBJ2-4, with D perhaps matching TRBD1 or TRBD2 (5 bases each). Trimming removed 1 base from V and 4 bases from J, with 8 bases in between. This CDR3 is 14 amino acids long. Germline loops: CDR1 SGHAT, CDR2 FQDESV (reference sequence). The CDR3 spells CASSLEGPKNIQYF. CDR3 nucleotide sequence: TGTGCCAGCAGCTTAGAGGGACCAAAAAACATTCAGTACTTC.

This clonotype was observed at least ten times. The V and J genes are TRBV5-1 and TRBJ2-1, with 11 bases that match TRBD1. Germline V gives CDR1 SGHRS, CDR2 YFSETQ. After removal of 0 bases from V and 6 bases from J, the junction contained 2 bases not matched to a gene. The CDR3 extends over 15 amino acids. The chain's CDR3 is CASSLAGTGGNEQFF. The CDR3 DNA reads TGCGCCAGCAGCTTGGCCGGGACAGGGGGCAATGAGCAGTTCTTC.

This clonotype has at least ten counts. V is TRBV7-9 and J is TRBJ2-1; 13 positions agree with TRBD2. The CDR3 has 15 residues. V lost 5 bases and J lost 6; bases outside the gene matches: 4. The germline V gene has CDR1 SEHNR and CDR2 FQNEAQ (reference sequence). The CDR3 spells CASSQTSGRPNEQFF. The CDR3 DNA reads TGTGCCAGCAGCCAGACTAGCGGGAGGCCCAATGAGCAGTTCTTC.

The CDR3 loop is CASSQDFGTSYNEQFF. The CDR3 DNA reads TGTGCCAGCAGCCAAGATTTTGGGACTAGCTACAATGAGCAGTTCTTC. The chain has TRBV14 and TRBJ2-1, with 8 bases identical to TRBD2. Germline V gene sequence: CDR1 SGHDN, CDR2 FVKESK. V shed 0 bases, J shed 3 bases, and the junction held 4 bases outside the gene matches. The CDR3 consists of 16 residues.

There are many counts of this clonotype. CDR3 nucleotide sequence: TGTGCCAGCAGTCGCCGGACAGGGGGCTACGAGCAGTACGTC. Protein product: CASSRRTGGYEQYV. The chain has TRBV2 and TRBJ2-7, with 10 bases that match TRBD1. The CDR3 is 14 residues long. Germline V CDR1 and CDR2: SNHLY, FYNNEI. With 5 bases clipped from V and 3 bases from J, the junction kept 4 bases outside the gene matches.

This clonotype was counted many times. This chain joins TRBV12-5 and TRBJ1-1, with 9 bases aligning to TRBD1. Trimming cost V 1 base and J 7 bases; bases outside gene matches: 4. The CDR3 sequence is 14 residues long. Germline V gives CDR1 LGHNT, CDR2 FRNRAP. As DNA, the CDR3 is TGTGCTAGTGGTTTGGGGGGACAGGGCTATGAAGCTTTCTTT. Protein: CASGLGGQGYEAFF.